The clone carrying this TCR beta chain was detected a few times. Its antigen is currently unknown. The data were obtained in a study of OX40 agonist ivuxolimab in advanced cancers. Study-level information: Ivuxolimab is an agonistic anti-OX40 (CD134) antibody, and patients were treated with it. Three patients, one with hepatocellular carcinoma and two with cutaneous melanoma, achieved partial responses. Study-level results: The study observed clonal expansion of CD4+ and CD8+ blood T cells by week 6 at 0.1 to 3.0 mg/kg. Undetermined was the antigen specificity of the expanded peripheral T cells.

There are 12 residues in the CDR3. V was cut by 3 bases and J by 3 bases, with 5 bases left in between. In germline, CDR1 is SEHNR, CDR2 FQNEAQ (reference sequence). TCRdb keeps only in-frame clones here, not all; method: immunoSEQ multiplex PCR. The sample shows about 77,000 clones, around four fifths of them seen only once. Sequenced here: CD4+ or CD8+ T cells sorted from blood, sampled in a trial of the OX40 agonist ivuxolimab. The genes are TRBV7-9 and TRBJ1-1; no clear D gene. The source is an adult with an advanced solid tumor such as melanoma, head and neck, liver or kidney cancer. CDR3 residues: CASSFEYTEAFF. The CDR3 region has the DNA TGTGCCAGCAGCTTTGAGTACACTGAAGCTTTCTTT. The full variable domain, in which reference TRBV7-9 and TRBJ1-1 provide the parts outside the CDR3, is DTGVSQNPRHKITKRGQNVTFRCDPISEHNRLYWYRQTLGQGPEFLTYFQNEAQLEKSRLLSDRFSAERPKGSFSTLEIQRTEQGDSAMYLCASSFEYTEAFFGQGTRLTVV.